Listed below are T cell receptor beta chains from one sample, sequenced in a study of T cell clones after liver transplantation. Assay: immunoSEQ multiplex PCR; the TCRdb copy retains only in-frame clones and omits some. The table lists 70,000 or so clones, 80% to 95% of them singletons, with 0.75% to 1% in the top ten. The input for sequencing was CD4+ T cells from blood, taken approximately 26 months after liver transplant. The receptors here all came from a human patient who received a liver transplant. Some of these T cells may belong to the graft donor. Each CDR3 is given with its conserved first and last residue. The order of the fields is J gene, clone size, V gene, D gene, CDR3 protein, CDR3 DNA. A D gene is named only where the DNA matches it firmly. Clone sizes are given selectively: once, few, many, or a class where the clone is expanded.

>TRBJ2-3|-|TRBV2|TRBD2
CASRLAGPRLSTDTQYF
TGTGCCAGCAGACTAGCGGGACCCCGACTTAGCACAGATACGCAGTATTTT
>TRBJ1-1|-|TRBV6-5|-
CASSRHSNTEAFF
TGTGCCAGCAGCAGACACTCGAACACTGAAGCTTTCTTT
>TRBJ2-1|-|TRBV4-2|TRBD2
CASSQEVSGGRQQFF
TGTGCCAGCAGCCAAGAGGTTTCTGGCGGGAGACAGCAGTTCTTC
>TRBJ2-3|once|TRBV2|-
CASSGGQSDTQYF
TGTGCCAGCAGTGGGGGACAATCCGATACGCAGTATTTT
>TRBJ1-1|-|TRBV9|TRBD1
CASSAPGGNTEAFF
TGTGCCAGCAGCGCCCCAGGGGGGAACACTGAAGCTTTCTTT
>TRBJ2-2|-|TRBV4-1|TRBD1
CASSQDSGQGQSNTGELFF
TGCGCCAGCAGCCAAGATTCCGGACAGGGACAATCTAACACCGGGGAGCTGTTTTTT
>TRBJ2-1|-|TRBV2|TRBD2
CASRATGTSFGEQFF
TGTGCCAGCAGAGCCACCGGGACTAGCTTCGGAGAGCAGTTCTTC
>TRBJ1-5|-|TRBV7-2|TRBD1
CASSLTQGNQPQHF
TGTGCCAGCAGCTTAACACAGGGGAATCAGCCCCAGCATTTT
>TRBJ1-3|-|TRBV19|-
CASSAAGTTGNTIYF
TGTGCCAGTAGTGCGGCCGGGACAACTGGAAACACCATATATTTT
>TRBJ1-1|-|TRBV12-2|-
CASRLAKEDRATEAFF
TGTGCAAGTCGCTTGGCCAAAGAGGACAGAGCCACTGAAGCTTTCTTT
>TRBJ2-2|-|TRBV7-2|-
CASTSGAFTGELFF
TGTGCCAGCACCTCAGGGGCGTTTACCGGGGAGCTGTTTTTT
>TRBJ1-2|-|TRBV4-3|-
CASSPYRVGRYGYTF
TGCGCCAGCAGCCCGTACAGGGTCGGTCGGTATGGCTACACCTTC
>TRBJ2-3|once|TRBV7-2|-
CASSNVFGTDTQYF
TGTGCCAGCAGCAACGTCTTTGGCACAGATACGCAGTATTTT
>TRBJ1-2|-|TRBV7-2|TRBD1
CASSLWTGGDYGYTF
TGTGCCAGCAGCTTATGGACAGGGGGCGACTATGGCTACACCTTC
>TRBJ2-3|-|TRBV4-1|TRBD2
CASSPLTAGGLITQYF
TGCGCCAGCAGCCCACTGACAGCGGGAGGGTTGATTACGCAGTATTTT
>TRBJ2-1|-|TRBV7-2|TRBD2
CASSTRIAGGGNEQFF
TGTGCCAGCAGTACACGCATAGCGGGAGGGGGCAATGAGCAGTTCTTC
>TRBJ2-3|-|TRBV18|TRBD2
CASSPPAGGPPDTQYF
TGTGCCAGCTCACCACCGGCGGGAGGGCCTCCAGATACGCAGTATTTT
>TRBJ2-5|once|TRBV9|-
CASSVAEELGQETQYF
TGTGCCAGCAGCGTAGCCGAGGAACTAGGGCAAGAGACCCAGTACTTC
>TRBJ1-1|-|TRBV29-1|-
CSAGTGNTEAFF
TGCAGCGCCGGTACAGGGAACACTGAAGCTTTCTTT
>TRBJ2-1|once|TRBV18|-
CASSTTTAGAKSYNEQFF
TGTGCCAGCTCAACTACAACTGCAGGGGCGAAAAGCTACAATGAGCAGTTCTTC
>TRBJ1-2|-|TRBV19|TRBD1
CASSGDRGNVNNYGYTF
TGTGCCAGTAGTGGGGACAGGGGGAACGTGAATAACTATGGCTACACCTTC
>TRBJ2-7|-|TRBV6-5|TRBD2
CASSPGTSGYEQYF
TGTGCCAGCAGTCCCGGGACTAGCGGCTACGAGCAGTACTTC
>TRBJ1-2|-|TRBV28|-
CASSLSGSRGYTF
TGTGCCAGCAGTCTCTCCGGGTCTCGGGGCTACACCTTC
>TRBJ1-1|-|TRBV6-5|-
CASRSRGGNTEAFF
TGTGCCAGCAGGTCTCGGGGTGGGAACACTGAAGCTTTCTTT
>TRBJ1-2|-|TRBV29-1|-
CSVEGPPNYGYTF
TGCAGCGTTGAAGGACCTCCGAACTATGGCTACACCTTC
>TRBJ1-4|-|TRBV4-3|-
CASSQDIREKLFF
TGCGCCAGCAGCCAAGATATCCGGGAAAAACTGTTTTTT
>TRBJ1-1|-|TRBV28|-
CASSPRQGTEAFF
TGTGCCAGCAGCCCGAGGCAGGGCACTGAAGCTTTCTTT
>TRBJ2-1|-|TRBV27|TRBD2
CAGRSSSGDFNEQFF
TGTGCCGGGAGGTCGTCTAGCGGAGATTTCAATGAGCAGTTCTTC
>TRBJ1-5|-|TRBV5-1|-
CASSVDGRYNQPQHF
TGCGCCAGCAGCGTGGACGGACGGTACAATCAGCCCCAGCATTTT
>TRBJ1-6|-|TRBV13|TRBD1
CASSSLDRAANSPLHF
TGTGCCAGCAGCTCCCTGGACAGGGCGGCCAATTCACCCCTCCACTTT
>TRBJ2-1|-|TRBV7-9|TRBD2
CASSLEGLVNNEQFF
TGTGCCAGCAGCTTAGAGGGACTAGTAAACAATGAGCAGTTCTTC
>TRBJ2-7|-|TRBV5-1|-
CASSLSSDTYEQYF
TGCGCCAGCAGCTTGTCTAGCGACACTTACGAGCAGTACTTC
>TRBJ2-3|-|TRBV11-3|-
CASSFKEVDTQYF
TGTGCCAGCAGCTTCAAAGAAGTAGATACGCAGTATTTT
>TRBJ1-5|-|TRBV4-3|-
CASSQDVGPRGPQHF
TGCGCCAGCAGCCAAGATGTGGGACCCAGGGGGCCCCAGCATTTT
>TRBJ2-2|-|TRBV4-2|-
CASSRPSGELFF
TGTGCCAGCAGCCGCCCGTCCGGGGAGCTGTTTTTT
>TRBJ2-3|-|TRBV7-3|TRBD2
CASSLRLGTSGRLSDTQYF
TGTGCCAGCAGCTTAAGGTTGGGGACTAGCGGGAGGTTGTCAGATACGCAGTATTTT
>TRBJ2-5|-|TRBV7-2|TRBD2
CASSSAPLAPQGTQYF
TGTGCCAGCAGCTCAGCCCCACTAGCGCCCCAAGGGACCCAGTACTTC
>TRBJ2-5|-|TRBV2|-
CASSEDRTEETQYF
TGTGCCAGCAGTGAAGACCGGACAGAAGAGACCCAGTACTTC
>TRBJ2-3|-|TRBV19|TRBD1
CASRTGTPGTQYF
TGTGCCAGCAGGACAGGGACCCCCGGTACGCAGTATTTT
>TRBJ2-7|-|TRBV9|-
CASSASGAMEQYF
TGTGCCAGCAGCGCCTCAGGGGCGATGGAGCAGTACTTC
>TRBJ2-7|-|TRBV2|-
CASSSRGWEGASYEQYF
TGTGCCAGCAGCTCCCGTGGGTGGGAGGGGGCCTCCTACGAGCAGTACTTC
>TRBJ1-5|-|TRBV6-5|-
CAIGPSSNQPQHF
TGTGCCATCGGACCTTCTAGCAATCAGCCCCAGCATTTT
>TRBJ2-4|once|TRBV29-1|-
CSVELLRGTKNIQYF
TGCAGCGTTGAGTTGTTACGGGGAACCAAAAACATTCAGTACTTC
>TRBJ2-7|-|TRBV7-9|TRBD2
CASSSSGGYEQYF
TGTGCCAGCAGCTCATCGGGGGGCTACGAGCAGTACTTC
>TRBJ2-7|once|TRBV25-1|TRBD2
CASTPRGGTSYEQYF
TGTGCCAGCACCCCCCGGGGGGGAACCTCCTACGAGCAGTACTTC